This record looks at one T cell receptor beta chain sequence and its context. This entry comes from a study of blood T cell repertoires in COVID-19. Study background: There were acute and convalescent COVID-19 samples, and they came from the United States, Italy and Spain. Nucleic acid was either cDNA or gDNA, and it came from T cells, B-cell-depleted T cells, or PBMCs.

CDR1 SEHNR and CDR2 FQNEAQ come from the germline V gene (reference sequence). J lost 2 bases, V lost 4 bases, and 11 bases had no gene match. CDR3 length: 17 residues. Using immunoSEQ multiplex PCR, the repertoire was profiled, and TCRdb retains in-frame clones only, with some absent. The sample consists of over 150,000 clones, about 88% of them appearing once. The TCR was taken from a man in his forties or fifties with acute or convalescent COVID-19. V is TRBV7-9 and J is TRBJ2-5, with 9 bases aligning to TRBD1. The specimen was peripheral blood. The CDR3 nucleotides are TGTGCCAGCAGCTCACTACAGGGGGCGCTGGGGCAAGAGACCCAGTACTTC. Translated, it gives CASSSLQGALGQETQYF. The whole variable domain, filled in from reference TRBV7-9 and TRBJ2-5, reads DTGVSQNPRHKITKRGQNVTFRCDPISEHNRLYWYRQTLGQGPEFLTYFQNEAQLEKSRLLSDRFSAERPKGSFSTLEIQRTEQGDSAMYLCASSSLQGALGQETQYFGPGTRLLVL.